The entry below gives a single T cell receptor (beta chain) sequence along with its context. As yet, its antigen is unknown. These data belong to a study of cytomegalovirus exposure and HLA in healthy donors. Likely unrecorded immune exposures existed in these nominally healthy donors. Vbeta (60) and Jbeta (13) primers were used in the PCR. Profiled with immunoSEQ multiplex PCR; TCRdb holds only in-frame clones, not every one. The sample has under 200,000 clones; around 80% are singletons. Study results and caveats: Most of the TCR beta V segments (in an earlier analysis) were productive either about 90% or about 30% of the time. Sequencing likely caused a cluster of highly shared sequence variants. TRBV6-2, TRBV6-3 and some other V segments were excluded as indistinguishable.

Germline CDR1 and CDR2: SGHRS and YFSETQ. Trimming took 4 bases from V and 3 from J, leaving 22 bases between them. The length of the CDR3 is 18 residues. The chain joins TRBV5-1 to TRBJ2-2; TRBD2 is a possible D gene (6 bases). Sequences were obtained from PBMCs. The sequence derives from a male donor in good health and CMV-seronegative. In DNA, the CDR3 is TGCGCCAGCAGCCCGGGACTCTACCCTGCGGAGGACACCGGGGAGCTGTTTTTT. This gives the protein CASSPGLYPAEDTGELFF.